Only a few counts were recorded for the clone carrying this T cell receptor beta chain. Molecular barcoding with unique molecular identifiers was used for the TCRbeta library. One entry per CDR3 protein results from TCRdb running MiXCR on the PCR reads. The data contain 500,000 to 750,000 distinct CDR3 sequences, approximately 13% of them singletons. This entry comes from a study of T-cell reconstitution after alpha-beta-depleted transplantation in children. The CDR3 contains 15 residues. The V gene lost 3 bases and the J gene lost 2 bases, with 13 bases spanning the gap. The gene calls are TRBV12-3 or TRBV12-4 and TRBJ2-5; possible D gene TRBD2, 6 bases. The sequencing used PBMCs, mostly from graft donor cells, collected 360 days after TCRalphabeta/CD19-depleted stem cell transplant. The sequence was obtained from a male patient between 10 and 17 years old who had a stem cell transplant for acute myeloid leukemia, so the T cells may come from the graft donor. The CDR3 here is CASSLKTLAQETQYF. CDR3 nucleotide sequence: TGTGCCAGCAGTTTGAAGACCCTAGCGCAAGAGACCCAGTACTTC.